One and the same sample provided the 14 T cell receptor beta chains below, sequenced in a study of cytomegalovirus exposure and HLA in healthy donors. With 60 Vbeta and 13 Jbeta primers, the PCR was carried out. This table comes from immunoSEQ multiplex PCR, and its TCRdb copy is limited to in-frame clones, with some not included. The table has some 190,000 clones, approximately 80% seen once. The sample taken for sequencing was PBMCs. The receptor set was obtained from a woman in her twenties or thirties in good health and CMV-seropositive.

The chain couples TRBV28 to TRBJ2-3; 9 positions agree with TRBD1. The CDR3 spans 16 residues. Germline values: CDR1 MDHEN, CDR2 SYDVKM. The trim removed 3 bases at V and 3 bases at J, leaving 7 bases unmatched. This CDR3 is CASSFLDRGGTDTQYF. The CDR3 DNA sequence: TGTGCCAGCAGTTTTCTGGACAGGGGAGGGACAGATACGCAGTATTTT.

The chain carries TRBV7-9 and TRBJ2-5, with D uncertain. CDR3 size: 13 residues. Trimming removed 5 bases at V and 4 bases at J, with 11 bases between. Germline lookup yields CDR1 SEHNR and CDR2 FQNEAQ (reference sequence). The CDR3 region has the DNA TGTGCCAGCAGCCGCCCTGAACTAGAGACCCAGTACTTC. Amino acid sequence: CASSRPELETQYF.

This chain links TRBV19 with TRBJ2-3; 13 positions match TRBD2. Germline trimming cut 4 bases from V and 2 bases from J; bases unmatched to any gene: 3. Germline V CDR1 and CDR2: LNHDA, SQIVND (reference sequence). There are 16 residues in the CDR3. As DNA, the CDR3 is TGTGCCAGTAGTACGGGACTAGCGGGATTCACAGATACGCAGTATTTT. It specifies CASSTGLAGFTDTQYF.

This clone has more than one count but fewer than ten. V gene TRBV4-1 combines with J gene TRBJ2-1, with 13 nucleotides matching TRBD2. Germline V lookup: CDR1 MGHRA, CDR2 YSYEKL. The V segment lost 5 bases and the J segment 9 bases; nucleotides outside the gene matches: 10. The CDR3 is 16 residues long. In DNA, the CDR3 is TGCGCCAGCAGCGTACTCGGACTAGCGGGGGACACTGAGCAGTTCTTC. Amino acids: CASSVLGLAGDTEQFF.

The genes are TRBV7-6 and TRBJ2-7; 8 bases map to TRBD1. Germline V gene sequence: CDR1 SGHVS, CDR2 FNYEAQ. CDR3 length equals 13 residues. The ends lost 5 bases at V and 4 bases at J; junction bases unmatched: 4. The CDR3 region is CASSVGQGYEQYF. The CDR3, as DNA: TGTGCCAGCAGCGTAGGACAGGGTTACGAGCAGTACTTC.

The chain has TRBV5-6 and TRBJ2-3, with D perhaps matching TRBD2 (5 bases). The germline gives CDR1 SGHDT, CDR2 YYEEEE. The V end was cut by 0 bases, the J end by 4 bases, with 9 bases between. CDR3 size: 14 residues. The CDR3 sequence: CASSLGGYSDTQYF. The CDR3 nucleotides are TGTGCCAGCAGCTTGGGAGGGTATTCAGATACGCAGTATTTT.

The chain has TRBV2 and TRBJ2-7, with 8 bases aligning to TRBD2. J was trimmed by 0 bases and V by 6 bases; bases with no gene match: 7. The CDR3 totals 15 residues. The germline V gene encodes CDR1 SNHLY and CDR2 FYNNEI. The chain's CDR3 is CASRYTGGSSYEQYF. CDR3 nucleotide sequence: TGTGCCAGCAGGTACACGGGGGGGAGCTCCTACGAGCAGTACTTC.

CDR3 nucleotide sequence: TGTGCCAGCAGTGGGAGGGACAGGGGGCAATATGGCTACACCTTC. It translates to CASSGRDRGQYGYTF. V is TRBV2 and J is TRBJ1-2, with TRBD1 matching 12 bases. The CDR3 runs to 15 residues. Germline V gene lookup returns CDR1 SNHLY and CDR2 FYNNEI. Trimming at V came to 4 bases and at J to 5 bases, leaving 5 bases not matched to a gene.

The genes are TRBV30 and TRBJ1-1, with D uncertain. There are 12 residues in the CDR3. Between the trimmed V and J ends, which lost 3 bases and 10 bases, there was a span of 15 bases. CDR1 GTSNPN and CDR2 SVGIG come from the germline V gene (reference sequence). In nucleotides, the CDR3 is TGTGCCTGGAGCCGTCGGGTCGTCGGAGCTTTCTTT. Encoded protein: CAWSRRVVGAFF.

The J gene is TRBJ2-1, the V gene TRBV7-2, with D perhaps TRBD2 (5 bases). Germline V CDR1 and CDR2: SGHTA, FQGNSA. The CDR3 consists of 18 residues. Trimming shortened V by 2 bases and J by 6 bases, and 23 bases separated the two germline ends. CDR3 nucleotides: TGTGCCAGCAGCTTATCAGCCAGAGGGCCCGTGATCATCAATGAGCAGTTCTTC. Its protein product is CASSLSARGPVIINEQFF.

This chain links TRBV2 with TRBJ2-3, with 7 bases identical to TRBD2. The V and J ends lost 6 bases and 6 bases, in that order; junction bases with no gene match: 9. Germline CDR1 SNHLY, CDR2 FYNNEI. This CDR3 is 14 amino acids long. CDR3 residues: CASRATRRGDTQYF. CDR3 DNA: TGTGCCAGCAGGGCGACTAGGCGGGGGGATACGCAGTATTTT.

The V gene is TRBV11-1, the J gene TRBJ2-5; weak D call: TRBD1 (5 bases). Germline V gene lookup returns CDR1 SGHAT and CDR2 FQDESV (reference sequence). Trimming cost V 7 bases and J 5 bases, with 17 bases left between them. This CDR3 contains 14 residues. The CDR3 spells CASTPVWGEETQYF. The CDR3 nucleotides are TGTGCCAGCACCCCCGTTTGGGGCGAGGAGACCCAGTACTTC. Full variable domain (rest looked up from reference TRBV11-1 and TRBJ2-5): EAEVAQSPRYKITEKSQAVAFWCDPISGHATLYWYRQILGQGPELLVQFQDESVVDDSQLPKDRFSAERLKGVDSTLKIQPAELGDSAMYLCASTPVWGEETQYFGPGTRLLVL.

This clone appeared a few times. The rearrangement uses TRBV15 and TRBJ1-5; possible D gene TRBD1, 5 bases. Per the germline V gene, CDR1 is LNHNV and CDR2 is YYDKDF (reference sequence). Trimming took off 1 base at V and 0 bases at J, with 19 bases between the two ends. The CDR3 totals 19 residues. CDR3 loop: CATSRGHHPGDDSNQPQHF. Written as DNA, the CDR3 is TGTGCCACCAGCAGAGGCCACCATCCGGGGGATGATAGCAATCAGCCCCAGCATTTT.

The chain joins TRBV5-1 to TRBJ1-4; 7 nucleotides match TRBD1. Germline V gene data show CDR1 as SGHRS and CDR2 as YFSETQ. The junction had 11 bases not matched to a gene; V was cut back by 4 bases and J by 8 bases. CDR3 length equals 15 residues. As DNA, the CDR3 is TGCGCCAGCAGCCTATCATACTCACAGGGGGAAAAACTGTTTTTT. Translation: CASSLSYSQGEKLFF. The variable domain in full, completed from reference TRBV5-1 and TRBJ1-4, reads KAGVTQTPRYLIKTRGQQVTLSCSPISGHRSVSWYQQTPGQGLQFLFEYFSETQRNKGNFPGRFSGRQFSNSRSEMNVSTLELGDSALYLCASSLSYSQGEKLFFGSGTQLSVL.